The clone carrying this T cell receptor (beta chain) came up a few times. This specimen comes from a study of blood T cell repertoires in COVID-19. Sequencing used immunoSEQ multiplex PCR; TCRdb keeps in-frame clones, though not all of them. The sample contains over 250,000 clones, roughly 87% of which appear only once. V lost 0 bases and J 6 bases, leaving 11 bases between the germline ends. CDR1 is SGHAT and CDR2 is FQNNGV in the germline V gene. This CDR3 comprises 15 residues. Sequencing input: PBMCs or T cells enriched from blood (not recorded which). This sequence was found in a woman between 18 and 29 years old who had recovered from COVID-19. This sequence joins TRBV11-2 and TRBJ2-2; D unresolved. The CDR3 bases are TGTGCCAGCAGCTTAGATCGATATGTAGCCGGGGAGCTGTTTTTT. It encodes CASSLDRYVAGELFF.